This T cell receptor (beta chain) derives from a study of early T cells in non-severe SARS-CoV-2 infection. This clonotype was seen many times. This CDR3 region has 17 residues. Germline V CDR1 and CDR2: WNHNN, SYGVQD (reference sequence). Trimming cost V 0 bases and J 4 bases; bases outside gene matches: 5. TCRdb re-analysed the 5' RACE reads in MiXCR, keeping a single row per CDR3 protein. Altogether roughly 50,000 distinct CDR3 sequences are present, over 5% being singletons, with the ten largest covering under 6%. V is TRBV10-1 and J is TRBJ2-2; 10 nucleotides align to TRBD1. Sequencing was performed on whole blood. This sequence originates from an adult who was a healthcare worker with PCR-confirmed SARS-CoV-2 infection or an uninfected control (not recorded which). CDR3 bases: TGCGCCAGCAGTGAGTCGGGACAGGGGCGGTGCACCGGGGAGCTGTTTTTT. It encodes CASSESGQGRCTGELFF.